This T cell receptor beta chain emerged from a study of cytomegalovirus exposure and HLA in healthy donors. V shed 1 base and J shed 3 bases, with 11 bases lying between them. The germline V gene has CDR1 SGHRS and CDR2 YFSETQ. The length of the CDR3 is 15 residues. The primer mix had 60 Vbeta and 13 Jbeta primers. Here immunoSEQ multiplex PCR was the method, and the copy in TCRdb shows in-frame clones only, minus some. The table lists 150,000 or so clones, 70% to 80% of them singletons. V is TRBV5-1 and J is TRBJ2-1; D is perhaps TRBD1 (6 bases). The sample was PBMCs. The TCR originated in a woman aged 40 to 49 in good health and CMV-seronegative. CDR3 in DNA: TGCGCCAGCAGCTTGCTGGGGGCAGACTACAATGAGCAGTTCTTC. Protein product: CASSLLGADYNEQFF.